This T cell receptor (beta chain) was sequenced during a study of CD8 T cells in ankylosing spondylitis. Points from the study as a whole: Disease-linked clones bore a CD8+ phenotype and were relatively rare in peripheral blood.

This clonotype was detected only a few times. Its specificity is not known. CDR3 length: 13 amino acids. Germline lookup yields CDR1 SGHRS and CDR2 YFSETQ. The V gene lost 0 bases and the J gene lost 6 bases, with 7 bases spanning the gap. TCRdb fed the 5' RACE reads into MiXCR, producing one record per CDR3 protein. The data contain more than 150,000 distinct CDR3 sequences, 10% to 15% of them seen just once; the ten biggest clones take up about 15%. This sequence originates from a male donor with ankylosing spondylitis or in good health (not recorded which). The gene calls are TRBV5-1 and TRBJ2-1; D not resolved. Sequences were obtained from blood, either unsorted or a sorted T cell fraction (not recorded which). CDR3 sequence (DNA): TGCGCCAGCAGCTTGGACCCGAGCAATGAGCAGTTCTTC. As protein: CASSLDPSNEQFF.